The 20 T cell receptor beta chains reported below all come from one sample, sequenced in a study of PD-1 blockade in classical Hodgkin lymphoma. Generated by immunoSEQ multiplex PCR, the TCRdb table keeps only in-frame clones and is missing some. The sample records fewer than 65,000 clones, 90% being singletons. Every patient experienced relapse after autologous stem cell transplantation, and brentuximab vedotin exposure varied. The source material was peripheral blood mononuclear cells (PBMCs), sampled at baseline. All receptors derive from a human donor with classical Hodgkin lymphoma.

The genes are TRBV7-2 and TRBJ1-5, with a possible D match to TRBD1 (5 bases). V lost 1 base to trimming and J lost 0 bases, with 7 bases between them. The V gene's germline CDR1 is SGHTA and CDR2 FQGNSA. CDR3 size: 15 residues. The CDR3 DNA is TGTGCCAGCAGCTTAGGGGGGATTAGCAATCAGCCCCAGCATTTT. It encodes CASSLGGISNQPQHF.

The V gene is TRBV18, the J gene TRBJ2-1; possibly TRBD2 for D (6 bases). The germline V gene has CDR1 KGHSH and CDR2 LQKENI. Trimming took 4 bases from V and 2 from J, leaving 12 bases between them. This CDR3 has 15 residues. The CDR3 DNA reads as TGTGCCAGCTCACGGCGGGAAAACGCCTACAATGAGCAGTTCTTC. Translating gives CASSRRENAYNEQFF.

V is TRBV18 and J is TRBJ2-1; 10 positions match TRBD1. The V gene's germline CDR1 is KGHSH and CDR2 LQKENI. CDR3 size: 13 residues. The ends lost 3 bases at V and 15 bases at J; junction bases unmatched: 8. The CDR3 sequence: CASSPTRGQGLFF. The CDR3 region has the DNA TGTGCCAGCTCACCGACGAGGGGACAGGGGTTGTTCTTC.

The CDR3 DNA sequence: TGTGCCAGCAGCGTTCTTACAGGGGTGGGCTATGGCTACACCTTC. Translated, it gives CASSVLTGVGYGYTF. The chain carries TRBV5-6 and TRBJ1-2; 7 positions agree with TRBD1. V lost 4 bases and J lost 4; bases outside the gene matches: 10. The CDR3 spans 15 residues. The germline CDR1 and CDR2 sequences are SGHDT and YYEEEE. The entire variable domain, with the rest obtained from reference TRBV5-6 and TRBJ1-2, is as follows: DAGVTQSPTHLIKTRGQQVTLRCSPKSGHDTVSWYQQALGQGPQFIFQYYEEEERQRGNFPDRFSGHQFPNYSSELNVNALLLGDSALYLCASSVLTGVGYGYTFGSGTRLTVV.

V usage is TRBV2 and J usage is TRBJ1-6; D remains unclear. The germline V gene has CDR1 SNHLY and CDR2 FYNNEI. V was shortened by 4 bases and J by 2 bases, with 6 bases between the two germline ends. This CDR3 comprises 14 residues. The CDR3 is CASSAVAYNSPLHF. The CDR3 DNA reads TGTGCCAGCAGTGCGGTTGCCTATAATTCACCCCTCCACTTT.

This clone came up once. The V call is TRBV15, the J call TRBJ2-7; D possibly corresponds to TRBD1 (6 bases). V was trimmed by 1 base and J by 5 bases, leaving 15 bases between them. The CDR3 runs 15 residues. Germline V gives CDR1 LNHNV, CDR2 YYDKDF (reference sequence). CDR3 coding DNA: TGTGCCACCAGCAGAGCTCCAGGGGCTGGAAACGAGCAGTACTTC. Its protein product is CATSRAPGAGNEQYF.

This clone was seen just once. The rearrangement joins TRBV25-1 to TRBJ1-3; D not resolved. Per germline, CDR1 MGHDK and CDR2 SYGVNS. The V end lost 6 bases, the J end lost 0 bases, and 9 bases lay between the germline ends. This CDR3 region has 14 residues. The CDR3 loop reads CASSMDPSGNTIYF. CDR3 sequence (DNA): TGTGCCAGCAGCATGGACCCCTCTGGAAACACCATATATTTT.

V gene TRBV7-2 combines with J gene TRBJ2-2, with no clear D. Germline CDR1 and CDR2: SGHTA and FQGNSA. V lost 1 base, J lost 13 bases, and 19 bases lay in between. This CDR3 has 15 residues. This CDR3 reads CASSLGAYNLGGLFF. The CDR3 nucleotides read TGTGCCAGCAGCTTAGGGGCTTATAACCTCGGTGGGCTGTTTTTT.

The chain uses TRBV27 and TRBJ1-4; D is possibly TRBD1 (6 bases). The CDR3 contains 14 residues. Germline V lookup: CDR1 MNHEY, CDR2 SMNVEV (reference sequence). The ends were cut back, 6 bases at V and 8 bases at J, with 16 bases in the middle. For the CDR3, the DNA is TGTGCCAGCAGGCCTGTGGGGGGCTTAGAAAAACTGTTTTTT. It specifies CASRPVGGLEKLFF.

The chain links TRBV10-1 to TRBJ2-3; unclear D gene. This CDR3 is built from 15 residues. Germline CDR1 reads WNHNN; CDR2 reads SYGVQD (reference sequence). V was clipped by 2 bases and J by 1 base, with 10 bases between them. Here the CDR3 DNA reads TGCGCCAGCAGTGAGGATGCGGACGGCACAGATACGCAGTATTTT. As protein: CASSEDADGTDTQYF.

This clone was detected once. The chain has TRBV7-2 and TRBJ2-7; 7 bases fit TRBD1. After removal of 4 bases from V and 4 bases from J, the junction contained 10 bases not matched to a gene. The CDR3 is 15 residues long. CDR1 SGHTA and CDR2 FQGNSA come from the germline V gene. The CDR3 coding sequence is TGTGCCAGCAGCTCTTTAGACAGGGTTGGGTACGAGCAGTACTTC. Translating gives CASSSLDRVGYEQYF.

The chain carries TRBV2 and TRBJ2-3, with 7 bases that match TRBD1. The CDR3 sequence is 16 residues long. Germline V gene sequence: CDR1 SNHLY, CDR2 FYNNEI. With V trimmed by 6 bases and J by 1 base, 10 bases remained unmatched. CDR3: CASRNKGALGTDTQYF. In DNA, the CDR3 is TGTGCCAGCAGAAACAAGGGGGCGCTAGGCACAGATACGCAGTATTTT.

J is TRBJ1-6 and V is TRBV28; D unclear. V gave up 5 bases and J gave up 11 bases, with 16 bases separating them. This CDR3 has 14 amino acids. The germline CDR1 and CDR2 sequences are MDHEN and SYDVKM. The chain's CDR3 is CASSQTGSNAPLHF. CDR3 in DNA: TGTGCCAGCAGTCAAACGGGAAGCAATGCACCCCTCCACTTT.

This clone has a handful of counts. In nucleotides, the CDR3 is TGTGCCAGCAGCCCACGGGAGGGAGGCTACGAGCAGTACTTC. Protein product: CASSPREGGYEQYF. V gene TRBV5-8 combines with J gene TRBJ2-7; 8 bases are shared with TRBD2. The CDR3 sequence is 14 residues long. Germline V gene sequence: CDR1 SGHTS, CDR2 YDEGEE. V lost 4 bases to trimming and J lost 3 bases; unmatched junction nucleotides: 6. Based on the CDR3 plus reference TRBV5-8 and TRBJ2-7, the full variable domain is EAGVTQSPTHLIKTRGQQATLRCSPISGHTSVYWYQQALGLGLQFLLWYDEGEERNRGNFPPRFSGRQFPNYSSELNVNALELEDSALYLCASSPREGGYEQYFGPGTRLTVT.

The chain is built from TRBV18 and TRBJ1-1; no clear D. This CDR3 has 14 amino acids. Germline V gene data show CDR1 as KGHSH and CDR2 as LQKENI. V was cut by 5 bases and J by 1 base, with 11 bases left in between. The CDR3 sequence is CASSRAGANTEAFF. As DNA, the CDR3 is TGTGCCAGCTCAAGGGCAGGAGCGAACACTGAAGCTTTCTTT. Drawing the rest from reference TRBV18 and TRBJ1-1, the complete variable domain is NAGVMQNPRHLVRRRGQEARLRCSPMKGHSHVYWYRQLPEEGLKFMVYLQKENIIDESGMPKERFSAEFPKEGPSILRIQQVVRGDSAAYFCASSRAGANTEAFFGQGTRLTVV.

This rearrangement joins TRBV20-1 to TRBJ2-1; D is unclear. Germline values: CDR1 DFQATT, CDR2 SNEGSKA (reference sequence). The CDR3 runs 11 residues. V lost 6 bases to trimming and J lost 7 bases, with 10 bases between them. CDR3 loop: CSAFSTNEQFF. DNA for the CDR3: TGCAGTGCCTTTTCGACAAATGAGCAGTTCTTC.

The J gene is TRBJ2-5, the V gene TRBV28; D uncertain. The V gene lost 2 bases and the J gene lost 3 bases, with 16 bases spanning the gap. The length of the CDR3 is 16 residues. Germline-derived CDR1 and CDR2 are MDHEN and SYDVKM. CDR3 region: CASSLPSVVWEETQYF. In DNA form, the CDR3 reads TGTGCCAGCAGTTTACCCAGTGTGGTGTGGGAAGAGACCCAGTACTTC.

This sequence joins TRBV19 and TRBJ2-3; D unresolved. Deletions cut 5 bases from V and 2 bases from J, with 14 bases between. The CDR3 totals 15 residues. Germline-derived CDR1 and CDR2 are LNHDA and SQIVND (reference sequence). The CDR3 protein is CASSSPAAHTDTQYF. The CDR3 DNA sequence: TGTGCCAGTAGTTCTCCCGCAGCACACACAGATACGCAGTATTTT.

J is TRBJ2-1 and V is TRBV29-1; D is uncertain. Germline values: CDR1 SQVTM, CDR2 ANQGSEA. The V end was cut by 2 bases, the J end by 9 bases, with 8 bases between. CDR3 length: 11 residues. CDR3 DNA sequence: TGCAGCGTTGAATCCCCTCTTGAGCAGTTCTTC. Translated, it gives CSVESPLEQFF.

This sequence joins TRBV19 and TRBJ2-2, with unresolved D. Germline V gene lookup returns CDR1 LNHDA and CDR2 SQIVND (reference sequence). The ends were cut back, 10 bases at V and 0 bases at J, with 12 bases in the middle. The CDR3 totals 14 residues. DNA for the CDR3: TGTGCCACGAGGACGCTGCCGAACACCGGGGAGCTGTTTTTT. This sequence encodes CATRTLPNTGELFF.